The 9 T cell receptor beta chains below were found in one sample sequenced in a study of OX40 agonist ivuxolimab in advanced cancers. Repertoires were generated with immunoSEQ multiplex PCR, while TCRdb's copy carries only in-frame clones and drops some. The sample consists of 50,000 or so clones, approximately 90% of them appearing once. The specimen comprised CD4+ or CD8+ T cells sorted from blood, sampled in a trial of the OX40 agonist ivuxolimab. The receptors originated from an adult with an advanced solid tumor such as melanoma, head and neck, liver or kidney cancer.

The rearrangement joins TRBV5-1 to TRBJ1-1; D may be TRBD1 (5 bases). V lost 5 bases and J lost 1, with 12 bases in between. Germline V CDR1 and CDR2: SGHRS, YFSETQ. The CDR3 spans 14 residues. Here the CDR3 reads CASSTGRTNTEAFF. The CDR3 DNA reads TGCGCCAGCAGTACAGGTAGGACGAACACTGAAGCTTTCTTT.

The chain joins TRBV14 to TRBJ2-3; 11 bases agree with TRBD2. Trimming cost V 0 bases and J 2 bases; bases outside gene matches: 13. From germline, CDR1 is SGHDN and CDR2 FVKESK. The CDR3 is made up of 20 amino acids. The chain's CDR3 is CASSQDVRASGGLFTDTQYF. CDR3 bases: TGTGCCAGCAGCCAAGATGTGCGGGCTAGCGGGGGGCTTTTCACAGATACGCAGTATTTT.

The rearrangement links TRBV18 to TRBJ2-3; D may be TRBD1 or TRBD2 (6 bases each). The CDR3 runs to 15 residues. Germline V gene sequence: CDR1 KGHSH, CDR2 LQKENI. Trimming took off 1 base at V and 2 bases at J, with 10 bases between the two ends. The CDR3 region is CASSPQGGFTDTQYF. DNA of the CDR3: TGTGCCAGCTCACCACAGGGGGGCTTCACAGATACGCAGTATTTT.

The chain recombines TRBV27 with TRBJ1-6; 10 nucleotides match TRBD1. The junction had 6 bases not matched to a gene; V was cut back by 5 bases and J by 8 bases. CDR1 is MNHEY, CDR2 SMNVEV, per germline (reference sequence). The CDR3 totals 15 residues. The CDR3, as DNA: TGTGCCAGCAGTACGACAGGGGGCTACTATTCACCCCTCCACTTT. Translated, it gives CASSTTGGYYSPLHF.

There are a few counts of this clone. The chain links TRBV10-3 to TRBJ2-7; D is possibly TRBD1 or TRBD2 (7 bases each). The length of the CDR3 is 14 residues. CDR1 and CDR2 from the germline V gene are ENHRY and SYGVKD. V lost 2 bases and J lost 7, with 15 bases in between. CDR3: CAISEGRGLREQYF. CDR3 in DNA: TGTGCCATCAGTGAGGGGAGGGGGCTGAGGGAGCAGTACTTC.

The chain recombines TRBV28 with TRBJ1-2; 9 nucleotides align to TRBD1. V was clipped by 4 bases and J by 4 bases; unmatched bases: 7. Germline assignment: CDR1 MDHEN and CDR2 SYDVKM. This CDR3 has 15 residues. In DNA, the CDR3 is TGTGCCAGCAGTTCGGGACAGGGAGCCCTCTATGGCTACACCTTC. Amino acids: CASSSGQGALYGYTF.

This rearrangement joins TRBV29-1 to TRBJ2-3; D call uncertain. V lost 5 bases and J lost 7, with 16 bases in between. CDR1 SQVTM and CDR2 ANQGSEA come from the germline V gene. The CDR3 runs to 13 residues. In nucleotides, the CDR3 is TGCAGCGTTTTCTTTGGGGTTTCACATACGCAGTATTTT. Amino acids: CSVFFGVSHTQYF.

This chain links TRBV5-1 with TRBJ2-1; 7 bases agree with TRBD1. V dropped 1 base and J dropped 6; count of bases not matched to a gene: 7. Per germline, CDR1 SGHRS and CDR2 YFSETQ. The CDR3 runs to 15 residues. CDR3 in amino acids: CASSLITGVGNEQFF. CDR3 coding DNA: TGCGCCAGCAGCTTGATAACAGGGGTAGGCAATGAGCAGTTCTTC.

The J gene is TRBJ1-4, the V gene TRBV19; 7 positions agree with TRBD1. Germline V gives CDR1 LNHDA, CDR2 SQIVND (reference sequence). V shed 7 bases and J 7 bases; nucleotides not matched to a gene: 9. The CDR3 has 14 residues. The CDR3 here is CASTQGGRPEKLFF. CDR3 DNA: TGTGCCAGTACCCAGGGGGGACGACCTGAAAAACTGTTTTTT.